This T cell receptor (beta chain) was found in a study of T cell changes during pregnancy in multiple sclerosis. This CDR3 is 15 amino acids long. Germline assignment: CDR1 SGDLS and CDR2 YYNGEE. Trimming removed 4 bases from V and 7 bases from J; junction bases left unmatched: 8. This table comes from immunoSEQ multiplex PCR, and its TCRdb copy is limited to in-frame clones, with some not included. The repertoire holds 85,000 to 100,000 clones, with more than 90% as singletons. The receptor was derived from a female donor with multiple sclerosis, enrolled in a pregnancy study. J is TRBJ2-5 and V is TRBV9, with 12 bases matching TRBD2. Specimen: peripheral blood, collected in the first trimester of pregnancy. The CDR3 sequence: CASSSSGRAGGTQYF. The CDR3 DNA reads as TGTGCCAGCAGCTCTAGCGGGAGGGCCGGGGGGACCCAGTACTTC.